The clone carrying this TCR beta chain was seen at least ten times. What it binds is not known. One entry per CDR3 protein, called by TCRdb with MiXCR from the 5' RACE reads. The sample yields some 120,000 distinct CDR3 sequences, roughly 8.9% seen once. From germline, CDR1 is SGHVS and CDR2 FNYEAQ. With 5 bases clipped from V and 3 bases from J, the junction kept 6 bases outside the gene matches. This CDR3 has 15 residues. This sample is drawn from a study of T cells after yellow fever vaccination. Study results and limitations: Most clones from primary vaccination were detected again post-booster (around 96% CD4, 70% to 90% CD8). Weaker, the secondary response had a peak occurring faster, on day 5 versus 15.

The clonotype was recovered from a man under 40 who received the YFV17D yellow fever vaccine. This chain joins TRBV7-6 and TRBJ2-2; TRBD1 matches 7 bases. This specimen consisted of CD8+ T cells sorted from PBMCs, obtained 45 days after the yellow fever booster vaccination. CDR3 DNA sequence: TGTGCCAGCAGCCGGGACAGCGCAGACACCGGGGAGCTGTTTTTT. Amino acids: CASSRDSADTGELFF. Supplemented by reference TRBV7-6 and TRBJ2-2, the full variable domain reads GAGVSQSPRYKVTKRGQDVALRCDPISGHVSLYWYRQALGQGPEFLTYFNYEAQQDKSGLPNDRFSAERPEGSISTLTIQRTEQRDSAMYRCASSRDSADTGELFFGEGSRLTVL.